This T cell receptor (beta chain) was found in a study of blood T cell repertoires in COVID-19 (dated by TCRdb to about 2020). Background for the entire study: Samples covering the acute and convalescent phases of COVID-19 were provided by collaborators in the United States, Italy and Spain. The samples were drawn from the first 160 participants of the ongoing ImmuneRACE study and from 1,254 subjects provided by 6 global collaborators. The repertoires were released in a freely available public database meant as a resource for research on the immune response to SARS-CoV-2. Nearly every sample came with metadata listing a de-identified subject ID, COVID-19 status, age in years and sex. The prospective study material was composed of cDNA or gDNA derived from T cells, B-cell-depleted T cells, or PBMCs. HLA class I and class II types, where available, came from metadata supplied by the sample provider rather than from assay-based typing. Deeply sampled blood TCRbeta repertoires from subjects exposed to, actively infected with, or recovered from COVID-19 were included in the dataset. The research as a whole found: Clinical and demographic metadata were provided uncurated, with the amount varying by source and participant.

The collaborating institutions used their own protocols to collect whole blood in K2EDTA tubes. For TCRbeta analysis, collaborators shipped samples as frozen whole blood, isolated PBMCs, or DNA extracted from either of those sample types. Turning to this clone: Its recognized antigen is unknown. Base qualities are not provided; no much larger clone lies one nucleotide away.

The CDR3 runs 16 residues from the cysteine to the phenylalanine. The kept DNA is CDR3 alone, 48 bases in frame from the first base. V is cut back by 4 bases and J by 7 bases, with 15 bases in the junction unmatched. The CDR1 and CDR2 encoded by the germline V gene are MGHRA and YSYEKL. The immunoSEQ Assay, a bias-controlled multiplex PCR, was used to amplify TCRbeta CDR3 regions from genomic DNA. Per the original workflow: Nucleated cell counts per sample were estimated from amplification of reference gene primers within the assay. To quantify the absolute abundance of each unique TCRbeta CDR3 rearrangement, sequence reads were collapsed and filtered. For each sample, productive Simpson clonality was calculated by taking the square root of Simpson's diversity index across productive rearrangements. TCRdb stores this immuneACCESS table with in-frame sequences only. Part of the clones is absent; in the studies checked, under half of the shortfall reflects unresolved V genes, and no reason is known for the rest. D and trimming were read from the DNA, whereas the V and J calls and clone size are those reported in that table. This sample comprises some 10,000 clones, around nine tenths of them detected only once. About 22% of the sample is taken by the ten largest.

This clonotype originated in an older woman with active COVID-19. Sample: peripheral blood. The chain is encoded by TRBV4-1 joined to TRBJ1-2, with 7 central nucleotides matching TRBD1. The CDR3 here reads CASSLSRVRGPGGYTF. The DNA sequence is TGCGCCAGCAGCCTCAGTAGAGTAAGGGGGCCTGGTGGCTACACCTTC.